The sequence of this T cell receptor beta chain was determined in a study of T cell repertoires in cytomegalovirus infection. Study context: TCR beta signatures that were public indicated CMV infection and matching HLA type. Study outcomes and limitations: Summed frequency of shared TCR beta families picked out CMV carriers who also had the relevant HLA. It was HLA-C-restricted CMV-specific TCR beta clonotypes that dominated the response ex vivo.

Germline assignment: CDR1 MDHEN and CDR2 SYDVKM. The CDR3 extends over 14 amino acids. The ends lost 4 bases at V and 4 bases at J; junction bases unmatched: 5. Regarding this clonotype: The antigen is not known.

TCRdb ran MiXCR on the reads and lists one entry per CDR3 protein. Among under 350,000 distinct CDR3 sequences listed, roughly a fifth were seen once. The genes are TRBV28 and TRBJ1-1; 8 bases are shared with TRBD1. Here the sequenced sample was cultured PBMCs, taken from culture after CMV antigen stimulation. The clonotype comes from a human donor in good health (CMV status not recorded). Some clones in this sample may be carry-over from other donors' samples. As DNA, the CDR3 is TGTGCCAGCAGTTCAGGGGGCCGGTTCACTGAAGCTTTCTTT. Its translation: CASSSGGRFTEAFF.